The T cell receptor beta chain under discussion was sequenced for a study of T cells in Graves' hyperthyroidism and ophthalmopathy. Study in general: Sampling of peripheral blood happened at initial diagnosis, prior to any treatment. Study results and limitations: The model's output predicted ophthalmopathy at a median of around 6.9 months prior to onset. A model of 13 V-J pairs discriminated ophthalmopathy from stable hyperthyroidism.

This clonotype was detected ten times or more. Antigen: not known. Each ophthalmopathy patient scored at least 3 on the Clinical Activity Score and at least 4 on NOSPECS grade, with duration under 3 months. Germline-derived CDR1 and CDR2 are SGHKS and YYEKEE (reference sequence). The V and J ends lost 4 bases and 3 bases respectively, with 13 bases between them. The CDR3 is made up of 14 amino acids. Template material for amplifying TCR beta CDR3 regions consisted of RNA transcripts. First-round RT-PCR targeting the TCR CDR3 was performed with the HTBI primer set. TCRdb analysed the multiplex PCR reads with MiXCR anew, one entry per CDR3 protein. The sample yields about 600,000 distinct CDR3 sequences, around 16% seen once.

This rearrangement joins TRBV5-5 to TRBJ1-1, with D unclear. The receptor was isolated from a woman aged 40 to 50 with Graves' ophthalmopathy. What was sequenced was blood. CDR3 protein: CASSHSLRDTEAFF. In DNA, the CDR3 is TGTGCCAGCAGCCACTCCTTGAGGGACACTGAAGCTTTCTTT.